This is a list of T cell receptor beta chains from one sample in a study of cytomegalovirus exposure and HLA in healthy donors. Only in-frame clones appear in the TCRdb table, and some are missing; sequencing was by immunoSEQ multiplex PCR. The sample holds 130,000 or so clones, more than 65% seen once. Input material: PBMCs. Receptors were obtained from a woman aged 18-29 years in good health and CMV-seropositive. The CDR3 runs from the conserved cysteine through the conserved F or W. Each record gives: J gene, clone size, V gene, D gene, CDR3 protein, CDR3 DNA. A D gene is named only where the DNA matches it firmly. Some rows mark clone size as missing; the rest say once, few, many or name a class of expanded clone.

TRBJ2-7 once TRBV6-6 TRBD2 CASLPGLGSYEQYF TGTGCCAGCCTTCCGGGACTAGGGTCCTACGAGCAGTACTTC
TRBJ2-7 - TRBV6-5 TRBD1 CASSNDRVEQYF TGTGCCAGCAGCAACGACAGGGTTGAGCAGTACTTC
TRBJ2-6 - TRBV2 TRBD1 CASSEAGGQGGSGANVLTF TGTGCCAGCAGTGAAGCGGGGGGACAGGGTGGCTCTGGGGCCAACGTCCTGACTTTC
TRBJ2-1 - TRBV7-2 - CASSFGSEQFF TGTGCCAGCAGCTTTGGGAGCGAGCAGTTCTTC
TRBJ2-1 - TRBV28 TRBD2 CASSSGLADYNEQFF TGTGCCAGCAGCTCAGGACTAGCGGACTACAATGAGCAGTTCTTC
TRBJ2-7 - TRBV5-1 - CASSLVPSGASYEQYF TGCGCCAGCAGCTTGGTCCCATCAGGGGCCTCCTACGAGCAGTACTTC
TRBJ2-7 - TRBV18 - CASSPPSGAYEQYF TGTGCCAGCTCACCACCGTCGGGAGCCTACGAGCAGTACTTC
TRBJ2-1 - TRBV4-1 TRBD1 CASSQVGGQGAHEQFF TGCGCCAGCAGCCAAGTAGGTGGACAGGGGGCGCATGAGCAGTTCTTC
TRBJ2-7 - TRBV6-6 - CASSRTQDSYEQYF TGTGCCAGCAGCCGAACCCAGGACAGCTACGAGCAGTACTTC
TRBJ2-1 once TRBV29-1 - CSVGGPGNEQFF TGCAGCGTTGGTGGACCGGGGAATGAGCAGTTCTTC
TRBJ1-4 - TRBV5-4 - CASSLGAGEKLFF TGTGCCAGCAGCTTGGGGGCCGGCGAAAAACTGTTTTTT
TRBJ2-2 - TRBV5-1 TRBD1 CASSLDGTGSGELFF TGCGCCAGCAGCTTGGACGGGACAGGTTCTGGGGAGCTGTTTTTT
TRBJ1-1 - TRBV9 TRBD1 CASSLGQALASEAFF TGTGCCAGCAGCCTCGGACAGGCTCTGGCTTCGGAAGCTTTCTTT
TRBJ1-2 - TRBV13 - CASSPGTLYGYTF TGTGCCAGCAGCCCCGGGACACTTTATGGCTACACCTTC
TRBJ1-2 - TRBV7-8 - CASSPDPEDYGYTF TGTGCCAGCAGCCCTGACCCGGAGGACTATGGCTACACCTTC
TRBJ2-5 - TRBV12-5 - CASGLGQTTQETQYF TGTGCTAGTGGTTTGGGACAGACCACTCAAGAGACCCAGTACTTC
TRBJ1-1 - TRBV5-1 - CASSSQGGGGTEAFF TGCGCCAGCAGCTCACAGGGAGGGGGGGGGACTGAAGCTTTCTTT
TRBJ2-7 - TRBV10-3 - CAISPSTYEQYF TGTGCCATCTCCCCGTCTACCTACGAGCAGTACTTC
TRBJ2-1 - TRBV6-4 - CASSDQRGLGQFF TGTGCCAGCAGTGACCAGAGGGGACTGGGGCAGTTCTTC
TRBJ2-2 once TRBV10-3 TRBD2 CAISGTSGATGELFF TGTGCCATCAGTGGGACTAGCGGAGCCACCGGGGAGCTGTTTTTT
TRBJ2-1 - TRBV19 - CASSIIAGPSYNEQFF TGTGCCAGTAGTATAATCGCGGGGCCCTCCTACAATGAGCAGTTCTTC
TRBJ2-5 - TRBV7-2 TRBD2 CASSPELGGETQYF TGTGCCAGCAGCCCAGAGCTGGGGGGGGAGACCCAGTACTTC
TRBJ2-1 - TRBV5-6 TRBD2 CASRGGSYNEQFF TGTGCCAGTCGGGGGGGCTCCTACAATGAGCAGTTCTTC
TRBJ2-3 once TRBV7-8 - CASSLLTDTQYF TGTGCCAGCAGCTTACTGACAGATACGCAGTATTTT
TRBJ2-2 - TRBV7-3 TRBD2 CASSLRGGVTNTGELFF TGTGCCAGCAGCTTAAGGGGGGGGGTGACGAACACCGGGGAGCTGTTTTTT
TRBJ2-1 few TRBV7-3 TRBD2 CASSLGRRLAGGLGNEQFF TGTGCCAGCAGCTTAGGACGGAGACTAGCGGGGGGGTTGGGCAATGAGCAGTTCTTC
TRBJ1-2 - TRBV9 TRBD1 CASSVGRGLGYGYTF TGTGCCAGCAGCGTAGGCAGGGGGCTCGGCTATGGCTACACCTTC
TRBJ1-1 - TRBV5-1 - CASSGGYNTEAFF TGCGCCAGCAGCGGGGGGTACAACACTGAAGCTTTCTTT
TRBJ2-7 - TRBV19 - CASRVAGRSSYEQYF TGTGCCAGTAGGGTAGCCGGTAGAAGCTCCTACGAGCAGTACTTC
TRBJ2-1 - TRBV7-8 - CASTARELSEQFF TGTGCCAGCACCGCCCGAGAGCTATCTGAGCAGTTCTTC
TRBJ2-2 - TRBV6-5 - CASSYSFRTGELFF TGTGCCAGCAGTTACTCGTTCAGAACCGGGGAGCTGTTTTTT
TRBJ2-5 - TRBV25-1 - CASSDPGIPWATQYF TGTGCCAGCAGTGATCCCGGGATCCCCTGGGCGACCCAGTACTTC
TRBJ1-2 - TRBV5-5 - CASSLVARPGKGYTF TGTGCCAGCAGCTTGGTAGCTCGTCCGGGTAAGGGCTACACCTTC
TRBJ1-5 - TRBV30 - CAWSVLGDQPQHF TGTGCCTGGAGTGTACTAGGAGATCAGCCCCAGCATTTT
TRBJ2-1 - TRBV7-9 TRBD2 CASSYSGTSLLF TGTGCCAGCAGCTACTCCGGGACTAGCCTCCTCTTC
TRBJ1-2 - TRBV6-5 TRBD1 CASSYSGGAVGYTF TGTGCCAGCAGTTACTCAGGGGGCGCGGTTGGCTACACCTTC
TRBJ1-4 - TRBV4-1 TRBD1 CASSQVTGAIGEDEKLFF TGCGCCAGCAGCCAAGTGACAGGGGCTATCGGGGAGGATGAAAAACTGTTTTTT
TRBJ2-1 - TRBV5-1 - CASSLAPSVYDEQFF TGCGCCAGCAGCTTGGCCCCTAGCGTCTACGATGAGCAGTTCTTC
TRBJ2-7 - TRBV7-9 - CSSSLGGPEQYF TGTTCCAGCAGCTTAGGAGGCCCCGAGCAGTACTTC
TRBJ1-1 - TRBV6-5 - CASSPRVVNTEAFF TGTGCCAGCAGCCCGCGGGTGGTTAACACTGAAGCTTTCTTT
TRBJ2-1 - TRBV10-3 TRBD1 CAISDVGGGYNEQFF TGTGCCATCAGTGACGTAGGGGGCGGCTACAATGAGCAGTTCTTC
TRBJ2-2 once TRBV9 - CASSVSYTGELFF TGTGCCAGCAGCGTATCGTACACCGGGGAGCTGTTTTTT
TRBJ2-2 once TRBV7-9 TRBD1 CATEGQGWSGELFF TGTGCCACCGAGGGACAGGGATGGTCCGGGGAGCTGTTTTTT
TRBJ2-1 - TRBV6-6 TRBD2 CASSPSGGYNEQFF TGTGCCAGCAGTCCTAGCGGGGGATACAATGAGCAGTTCTTC
TRBJ1-2 - TRBV4-1 TRBD1 CASSLSGQAEGYTF TGCGCCAGCAGCCTTTCAGGACAGGCGGAGGGCTACACCTTC
TRBJ1-1 - TRBV19 TRBD1 CASSGSDRGLLGAFF TGTGCCAGTAGTGGGTCTGACAGGGGGCTCCTAGGAGCTTTCTTT
TRBJ1-3 - TRBV6-5 - CASSPLSLAGNTIYF TGTGCCAGCAGTCCTCTCTCACTCGCTGGAAACACCATATATTTT
TRBJ1-1 - TRBV27 TRBD1 CASSPPPGQGPTEAFF TGTGCCAGCAGTCCTCCACCAGGACAGGGCCCCACTGAAGCTTTCTTT
TRBJ2-2 - TRBV28 - CASSHGLRGTGELFF TGTGCCAGCAGCCACGGACTCCGGGGCACCGGGGAGCTGTTTTTT
TRBJ2-7 - TRBV6-4 TRBD2 CASSVGTSSVYEQYF TGTGCCAGCAGTGTAGGGACTAGCTCTGTCTACGAGCAGTACTTC
TRBJ2-5 once TRBV5-1 TRBD1 CASSSGQGAWETQYF TGCGCCAGCAGCTCAGGACAGGGGGCTTGGGAGACCCAGTACTTC